These 18 T cell receptor beta chains were sequenced from one sample in a study. TCRdb itself ran the 5' RACE reads through MiXCR, one entry per CDR3 protein. The repertoire has 40,000 to 55,000 distinct CDR3 sequences, roughly 22% of them found once; the top ten carry around 4.1%. Treg sorting used a CD4+CD25+CD127-/low gate. Sequencing used Tregs sorted from a lymph node. The receptor source for this set is a female donor with breast cancer.

In this sample, this clonotype turned up a few times. The chain recombines TRBV3-1 with TRBJ2-4; D remains ambiguous. The V end was cut by 5 bases, the J end by 6 bases, with 11 bases between. The CDR3 loop spans 13 amino acids. Germline CDR1 reads LGHDT; CDR2 reads YNNKEL (reference sequence). CDR3 bases: TGTGCCAGCAGCGAAAGCTTAGGAAACATTCAGTACTTC. It codes for CASSESLGNIQYF.

This clonotype occurred many times. This chain connects TRBV4-2 to TRBJ2-5; a possible D gene is TRBD1 (5 bases). With 0 bases removed from V and 3 bases from J, the gap between germline ends came to 11 bases. This CDR3 spans 15 amino acids. CDR1 is LGHNA, CDR2 YNFKEQ, per germline. The CDR3 loop reads CASSQDPGIEETQYF. CDR3 nucleotides: TGTGCCAGCAGCCAAGATCCAGGGATTGAAGAGACCCAGTACTTC.

There are a few counts of this clonotype. The rearrangement uses TRBV7-3 and TRBJ2-3, with TRBD2 matching 13 bases. CDR3 length: 16 amino acids. The V segment lost 4 bases and the J segment 6 bases; nucleotides outside the gene matches: 7. Germline V CDR1 and CDR2: SGHTA, FQGTGA. CDR3 residues: CASSSGLAGRLDTQYF. DNA of the CDR3: TGTGCCAGCAGCTCGGGACTAGCGGGACGGTTGGATACGCAGTATTTT.

This chain joins TRBV5-6 and TRBJ2-3; no definite D call. V shed 6 bases and J shed 4 bases, with 15 bases lying between them. The CDR3 is 14 residues long. The germline gives CDR1 SGHDT, CDR2 YYEEEE. The CDR3: CASIPQPDSDTQYF. The CDR3 DNA is TGTGCCAGCATCCCCCAGCCGGATTCAGATACGCAGTATTTT.

Comments on this clonotype: Since a much larger clone is just one base distant, this may be a read error. The chain employs TRBV13 and TRBJ2-2; 11 bases match TRBD2. CDR1 is PRHDT, CDR2 FYEKMQ, per germline (reference sequence). This CDR3 comprises 17 residues. In DNA form, the CDR3 reads TGTGCCAACAGCTTAGGCTATCGGACTAGCGGGACCGGGGAGCTGTTTTTT. Residues: CANSLGYRTSGTGELFF.

Only a few counts were recorded for this clonotype. The genes are TRBV6-2 or TRBV6-3 and TRBJ2-7; D ambiguous. Germline V gene data show CDR1 as MNHEY and CDR2 as SVGEGT. Trimming took off 0 bases at V and 2 bases at J, with 14 bases between the two ends. This CDR3 is 16 amino acids long. This chain's CDR3 is CASSYSGKDLTYEQYF. In DNA, the CDR3 is TGTGCCAGCAGTTACTCCGGCAAGGACCTTACCTACGAGCAGTACTTC.

This clonotype was observed at least ten times. The CDR3 sequence is CASSLGSSPLHF. CDR3 nucleotides: TGTGCCAGCAGCTTAGGTTCTTCACCCCTCCACTTT. The V call is TRBV7-9, the J call TRBJ1-6; D uncertain. This CDR3 region has 12 residues. CDR1 and CDR2 from the germline V gene are SEHNR and FQNEAQ (reference sequence). Trimming cost V 1 base and J 9 bases, with 4 bases left between them. The entire variable domain, with the rest obtained from reference TRBV7-9 and TRBJ1-6, is as follows: DTGVSQNPRHKITKRGQNVTFRCDPISEHNRLYWYRQTLGQGPEFLTYFQNEAQLEKSRLLSDRFSAERPKGSFSTLEIQRTEQGDSAMYLCASSLGSSPLHFGNGTRLTVT.

This clonotype occurred a few times. The genes are TRBV30 and TRBJ2-1; no clear D gene. This CDR3 has 12 residues. Per the germline V gene, CDR1 is GTSNPN and CDR2 is SVGIG (reference sequence). The V and J ends lost 0 bases and 10 bases respectively, with 10 bases between them. This CDR3 reads CAWSVTGLEQFF. Written as DNA, the CDR3 is TGTGCCTGGAGTGTAACGGGTCTAGAGCAGTTCTTC.

In the case of this clonotype: It may be a read error: a sequence one base away is much more abundant. V is TRBV5-1 and J is TRBJ2-5; D is uncertain. CDR1 and CDR2 from the germline V gene are SGHRS and YFSETQ. CDR3 length: 14 residues. The CDR3 reads CANSLGNGQETQYF. The CDR3 DNA is TGCGCCAACAGCTTGGGGAACGGCCAAGAGACCCAGTACTTC.

This clonotype has a handful of counts. The chain employs TRBV7-9 and TRBJ1-1; D uncertain. V lost 1 base, J lost 3 bases, and 6 bases lay in between. Germline V CDR1 and CDR2: SEHNR, FQNEAQ (reference sequence). The CDR3 is 13 amino acids. CDR3 DNA sequence: TGTGCCAGCAGCTTAGGGACTTACACTGAAGCTTTCTTT. Its translation is CASSLGTYTEAFF.

For this clonotype: This sequence may be a read error, since a much larger clone differs from it by one base. The V and J genes are TRBV10-3 and TRBJ1-1, with D perhaps matching TRBD1 (5 bases). Between the trimmed V and J ends, which lost 4 bases and 11 bases, there was a span of 17 bases. Germline-derived CDR1 and CDR2 are ENHRY and SYGVKD. The CDR3 has 13 amino acids. The CDR3 spells CAISAPEQARAFF. In DNA, the CDR3 is TGTGCCATCAGTGCGCCCGAACAGGCTCGGGCTTTCTTT.

For this clonotype: The junction departs from germline at one end; a sequencing error may be responsible. The rearrangement joins TRBV14 to TRBJ2-3, with TRBD2 identical over 7 bases. Germline-derived CDR1 and CDR2 are SGHDN and FVKESK. This CDR3 contains 17 residues. The CDR3 sequence: CASSPNLAASSTDTKYF. The CDR3 DNA is TGTGCCAGCAGCCCCAACCTAGCGGCCTCTAGCACAGATACGAAGTATTTT.

This chain connects TRBV2 to TRBJ2-1; 7 nucleotides line up with TRBD1. Trimming at V came to 6 bases and at J to 6 bases, leaving 8 bases not matched to a gene. In germline, CDR1 is SNHLY, CDR2 FYNNEI. This CDR3 region has 14 residues. The CDR3 sequence is CASRRDRTINEQFF. Here the CDR3 DNA reads TGTGCCAGCAGGAGGGACAGAACCATCAATGAGCAGTTCTTC.

This clonotype was recorded at least ten times. V usage is TRBV15 and J usage is TRBJ2-1; 9 nucleotides line up with TRBD1. CDR3 length: 14 residues. In germline, CDR1 is LNHNV, CDR2 YYDKDF (reference sequence). V gave up 3 bases and J gave up 5 bases; unmatched junction bases: 2. The CDR3 DNA follows: TGTGCCACCAGCAGCCGGACAGGGGACAATGAGCAGTTCTTC. This gives the protein CATSSRTGDNEQFF.

The V and J genes are TRBV3-1 and TRBJ2-7; D tentatively fits TRBD1 or TRBD2 (7 bases each). The germline CDR1 and CDR2 sequences are LGHDT and YNNKEL (reference sequence). Trimming shortened V by 1 base and J by 5 bases, and 12 bases separated the two germline ends. CDR3 length equals 14 residues. The CDR3 loop reads CASSQGEGADEQYF. The CDR3 nucleotides are TGTGCCAGCAGCCAAGGGGAGGGGGCGGACGAGCAGTACTTC.

Of note for this clonotype: An end of the junction does not agree with germline; a read error may underlie this. The chain carries TRBV5-1 and TRBJ1-6, with D perhaps matching TRBD1 (6 bases). This CDR3 has 15 amino acids. Germline CDR1 and CDR2: SGHRS and YFSETQ. The CDR3 is CAGSLEGGVESPLHF. The DNA of the CDR3 is TGCGCCGGCAGCTTGGAAGGGGGGGTGGAATCACCCCTCCACTTT.

This clonotype was picked up many times. The V and J genes are TRBV20-1 and TRBJ2-7, with D possibly being TRBD2 (6 bases). The V end was cut by 0 bases, the J end by 0 bases, with 15 bases between. Germline CDR1 DFQATT, CDR2 SNEGSKA (reference sequence). The CDR3 has 16 amino acids. DNA for the CDR3: TGCAGTGCTAGAGATCCTGCTAGCGCGGGCTCCTACGAGCAGTACTTC. Protein: CSARDPASAGSYEQYF.

CDR3 coding DNA: TGCGCCAGCAGCACGAGGGGGTCCGATGGCTACACCTTC. As protein: CASSTRGSDGYTF. J is TRBJ1-2 and V is TRBV5-1; the D gene is possibly TRBD1 (6 bases). This CDR3 has 13 residues. V was cut by 4 bases and J by 6 bases, with 13 bases left in between. Germline CDR1 reads SGHRS; CDR2 reads YFSETQ.